The 19 T cell receptor beta chains reported below all come from one sample, sequenced in a study of early T cells in non-severe SARS-CoV-2 infection. TCRdb re-called the 5' RACE reads through MiXCR, storing one row per CDR3 protein. Here the sample spans 70,000 to 95,000 distinct CDR3 sequences, approximately 16% being singletons. The sequenced sample was whole blood. All receptors come from an adult who was a healthcare worker with PCR-confirmed SARS-CoV-2 infection or an uninfected control (not recorded which).

This clonotype has only a few counts. This rearrangement joins TRBV10-3 to TRBJ2-1, with 8 bases matching TRBD1. CDR3 length equals 12 residues. CDR1 and CDR2 (germline): ENHRY, SYGVKD. V gave up 8 bases and J gave up 8 bases; unmatched junction bases: 5. The CDR3 loop is CAILDRADEQFF. Written as DNA, the CDR3 is TGTGCCATCCTGGACAGGGCCGATGAGCAGTTCTTC.

This sequence joins TRBV5-1 and TRBJ1-1; TRBD1 might be the D (6 bases). V lost 4 bases and J lost 5, with 15 bases in between. Germline lookup yields CDR1 SGHRS and CDR2 YFSETQ. CDR3 size: 14 residues. CDR3 DNA sequence: TGCGCCAGCAGCCCTCCAGGGGTTAGTACTGAAGCTTTCTTT. Protein: CASSPPGVSTEAFF.

This clonotype was seen ten or more times. The rearrangement links TRBV11-2 to TRBJ1-1, with TRBD1 as a possible D gene (6 bases). CDR1 is SGHAT and CDR2 is FQNNGV in the germline V gene. The CDR3 contains 18 residues. V gave up 3 bases and J gave up 2 bases, with 22 bases separating them. The chain's CDR3 is CASSLAVISTGTNTEAFF. The CDR3 DNA follows: TGTGCCAGCAGCTTGGCCGTTATTTCGACAGGCACAAACACTGAAGCTTTCTTT.

The chain links TRBV6-1 to TRBJ2-1; TRBD2 matches at 11 bases. CDR3 length: 16 amino acids. The V gene's germline CDR1 is MNHNS and CDR2 SASEGT. V shed 7 bases, J shed 7 bases, and the junction held 12 bases outside the gene matches. The CDR3 coding sequence is TGTGCCAGCACCTTGAGACTAGCGGGACAACCTAATGAGCAGTTCTTC. Its translation is CASTLRLAGQPNEQFF.

This clonotype was counted a few times. The chain recombines TRBV28 with TRBJ2-7; 12 bases agree with TRBD1. The germline CDR1 and CDR2 sequences are MDHEN and SYDVKM. The CDR3 consists of 15 residues. Trimming cost V 8 bases and J 3 bases; bases outside gene matches: 8. The CDR3 DNA sequence: TGTGCCAGCGTCGGCGGGACAGGGGGCATCTACGAGCAGTACTTC. This sequence encodes CASVGGTGGIYEQYF.

This clonotype has just a few counts. The chain recombines TRBV18 with TRBJ2-5, with D possibly matching TRBD1 (5 bases). Germline CDR1 and CDR2: KGHSH and LQKENI. The length of the CDR3 is 15 residues. Trimming shortened V by 0 bases and J by 5 bases, and 13 bases separated the two germline ends. CDR3 amino acids: CASSPPVAGRETQYF. As DNA, the CDR3 is TGTGCCAGCTCACCACCGGTGGCAGGGCGGGAGACCCAGTACTTC.

This clonotype turned up a few times. The gene calls are TRBV6-5 and TRBJ1-5; D unresolved. V gave up 6 bases and J gave up 1 base, with 7 bases separating them. The CDR3 is 13 amino acids. CDR1 is MNHEY, CDR2 SVGAGI, per germline. The CDR3 nucleotides are TGTGCCAGCAGGAGAGGGAGCAATCAGCCCCAGCATTTT. This sequence encodes CASRRGSNQPQHF.

The chain joins TRBV13 to TRBJ2-1; tentatively, D is TRBD1 (6 bases). This CDR3 comprises 17 residues. Trimming took 8 bases from V and 0 from J, leaving 20 bases between them. Looked up from germline, CDR1 is PRHDT and CDR2 is FYEKMQ (reference sequence). CDR3: CASRPEGEGGSYNEQFF. The CDR3 nucleotides read TGTGCCAGCCGACCTGAGGGGGAAGGAGGCTCCTACAATGAGCAGTTCTTC.

The chain carries TRBV11-2 and TRBJ1-6; D is unclear. Germline V gene data show CDR1 as SGHAT and CDR2 as FQNNGV. Between the trimmed V and J ends, which lost 5 bases and 0 bases, there was a span of 8 bases. The CDR3 sequence is 15 residues long. CDR3 amino acids: CASSPAFSYNSPLHF. The CDR3 region has the DNA TGTGCCAGCAGCCCGGCCTTCTCCTATAATTCACCCCTCCACTTT.

This clonotype was detected only a few times. The chain employs TRBV20-1 and TRBJ2-1; 7 bases map to TRBD2. The germline gives CDR1 DFQATT, CDR2 SNEGSKA (reference sequence). The ends lost 7 bases at V and 7 bases at J; junction bases unmatched: 10. The CDR3 is made up of 13 amino acids. The CDR3 reads CSVESGRNNEQFF. For the CDR3, the DNA is TGCAGTGTCGAATCCGGGAGGAATAATGAGCAGTTCTTC.

The chain recombines TRBV5-1 with TRBJ2-2; D is perhaps TRBD2 (6 bases). The length of the CDR3 is 15 residues. CDR1 is SGHRS and CDR2 is YFSETQ in the germline V gene. V lost 4 bases and J lost 5, with 15 bases in between. DNA for the CDR3: TGCGCCAGCAGCCTACCACGTAGCGGAACCGGGGAGCTGTTTTTT. Protein product: CASSLPRSGTGELFF.

This clonotype was detected a few times. The chain combines TRBV7-6 with TRBJ2-2, with D possibly TRBD1 on 5 matching bases. CDR3 length: 15 residues. In germline, CDR1 is SGHVS, CDR2 FNYEAQ. With 2 bases removed from V and 0 bases from J, the gap between germline ends came to 7 bases. CDR3 nucleotide sequence: TGTGCCAGCAGCTTACGACAGACGAACACCGGGGAGCTGTTTTTT. It translates to CASSLRQTNTGELFF.

The table lists this clonotype with a few counts. V usage is TRBV7-9 and J usage is TRBJ2-1; D possibly corresponds to TRBD2 (5 bases). Between the trimmed V and J ends, which lost 7 bases and 3 bases, there was a span of 22 bases. The CDR3 has 17 residues. CDR1 and CDR2 from the germline V gene are SEHNR and FQNEAQ (reference sequence). The CDR3 sequence: CASNTPGGGRSYNEQFF. The CDR3 DNA follows: TGTGCCAGCAACACACCCGGAGGCGGTCGAAGCTACAATGAGCAGTTCTTC. The variable domain in full, completed from reference TRBV7-9 and TRBJ2-1, reads DTGVSQNPRHKITKRGQNVTFRCDPISEHNRLYWYRQTLGQGPEFLTYFQNEAQLEKSRLLSDRFSAERPKGSFSTLEIQRTEQGDSAMYLCASNTPGGGRSYNEQFFGPGTRLTVL.

The chain has TRBV7-9 and TRBJ1-2; 8 positions agree with TRBD1. Looked up from germline, CDR1 is SEHNR and CDR2 is FQNEAQ (reference sequence). V was pared by 8 bases and J by 1 base, with 9 bases of the junction left unmatched. The CDR3 has 15 residues. The CDR3 bases are TGTGCCAGCCTCGGGACAGGCGATATTAACTATGGCTACACCTTC. Translation: CASLGTGDINYGYTF.

V is TRBV3-1 and J is TRBJ2-3; 8 nucleotides match TRBD2. The germline V gene encodes CDR1 LGHDT and CDR2 YNNKEL (reference sequence). The CDR3 length is 16 residues. The V gene end was trimmed by 4 bases and the J gene end by 2 bases; junction bases not matched to a gene: 8. The DNA of the CDR3 is TGTGCCAGCAGCCCCCGGACTAGCATTCACACAGATACGCAGTATTTT. It is translated as CASSPRTSIHTDTQYF.

This clonotype was seen at least ten times. The chain employs TRBV10-1 and TRBJ2-1; D remains unclear. The germline V and J ends were trimmed by 3 bases and 0 bases, with 12 bases remaining between them. The V gene's germline CDR1 is WNHNN and CDR2 SYGVQD (reference sequence). The CDR3 spans 16 residues. The CDR3 DNA reads TGCGCCAGCAGTGAAGACTTTACCAGCTCCTACAATGAGCAGTTCTTC. Its translation is CASSEDFTSSYNEQFF.

This chain joins TRBV7-3 and TRBJ2-1; possibly TRBD2 for D (5 bases). From germline, CDR1 is SGHTA and CDR2 FQGTGA. This CDR3 contains 18 residues. The V end lost 5 bases, the J end lost 0 bases, and 20 bases lay between the germline ends. Written as DNA, the CDR3 is TGTGCCAGCAGCCTTATTTCTACTAGGATATACTCCTACAATGAGCAGTTCTTC. Protein product: CASSLISTRIYSYNEQFF. The full variable domain, its missing parts supplied by reference TRBV7-3 and TRBJ2-1, is GAGVSQTPSNKVTEKGKYVELRCDPISGHTALYWYRQSLGQGPEFLIYFQGTGAADDSGLPNDRFFAVRPEGSVSTLKIQRTERGDSAVYLCASSLISTRIYSYNEQFFGPGTRLTVL.

This clonotype was counted between two and nine times. This chain joins TRBV20-1 and TRBJ2-1, with 9 positions matching TRBD2. V lost 2 bases and J lost 3; bases outside the gene matches: 8. Per the germline V gene, CDR1 is DFQATT and CDR2 is SNEGSKA (reference sequence). This CDR3 comprises 16 residues. Here the CDR3 DNA reads TGCAGTGCTAGATCCAGCCTTAGCGGGAGCTACAATGAGCAGTTCTTC. As protein: CSARSSLSGSYNEQFF.

The chain employs TRBV12-3 or TRBV12-4 and TRBJ2-7; TRBD2 aligns across 15 bases. The CDR3 totals 16 residues. With 5 bases clipped from V and 5 bases from J, the junction kept 7 bases outside the gene matches. The CDR3 is CASSTWTSGRAHEQYF. The CDR3 DNA reads as TGTGCCAGCAGTACCTGGACTAGCGGGAGGGCCCACGAGCAGTACTTC.